A single sample is the source of the 10 T cell receptor beta chains below, sequenced in a study of shared clonotypes between healthy human individuals. Profiling relied on immunoSEQ multiplex PCR, and the TCRdb table lists in-frame clones only, not all of them. The data hold some 2,000,000 clones, with approximately 94% observed a single time. Sequenced: naive CD4+ T cells sorted from blood. Subset of the sample: CD45RA+ positively selected. The receptors originated from a man between 18 and 35 years old in good health.

To note about this clone: Other nucleotide sequences from this sample produce the same CDR3. The chain recombines TRBV9 with TRBJ1-6; D unclear. V lost 0 bases and J 6 bases, leaving 4 bases between the germline ends. Germline CDR1 SGDLS, CDR2 YYNGEE. The CDR3 has 13 amino acids. CDR3 bases: TGTGCCAGCAGCGTAGAAGTTAATTCACCCCTCCACTTT. It translates to CASSVEVNSPLHF.

J is TRBJ1-1 and V is TRBV30; D remains unclear. This CDR3 is 13 amino acids long. V lost 1 base and J lost 8, with 14 bases in between. Germline CDR1 and CDR2: GTSNPN and SVGIG (reference sequence). The CDR3 sequence is CAWSDPPGAEAFF. DNA of the CDR3: TGTGCCTGGAGTGACCCACCGGGAGCCGAAGCTTTCTTT. Full variable domain (outside the CDR3, taken from reference TRBV30 and TRBJ1-1): SQTIHQWPATLVQPVGSPLSLECTVEGTSNPNLYWYRQAAGRGLQLLFYSVGIGQISSEVPQNLSASRPQDRQFILSSKKLLLSDSGFYLCAWSDPPGAEAFFGQGTRLTVV.

The chain recombines TRBV6-5 with TRBJ1-1, with 7 bases that match TRBD1. The CDR3 is 14 amino acids. The germline V gene has CDR1 MNHEY and CDR2 SVGAGI. With V trimmed by 7 bases and J by 4 bases, 9 bases remained unmatched. The CDR3 spells CASTKNRGGTEAFF. The CDR3 DNA follows: TGTGCCAGCACTAAGAACAGGGGCGGCACTGAAGCTTTCTTT.

The rearrangement links TRBV18 to TRBJ2-5; TRBD2 matches at 10 bases. J gave up 4 bases and V 6 bases, and 5 bases lay outside the gene matches. Germline V gives CDR1 KGHSH, CDR2 LQKENI. The CDR3 contains 14 residues. This CDR3 is CASSLSSGRETQYF. In DNA, the CDR3 is TGTGCCAGCTCCCTTTCTAGCGGGAGAGAGACCCAGTACTTC.

The CDR3 coding sequence is TGTGCCAGCACCCTGGGTGGGGGCGGGGAGACCCAGTACTTC. Translated: CASTLGGGGETQYF. The chain carries TRBV6-5 and TRBJ2-5; D might be TRBD1 (6 bases). Deletions cut 7 bases from V and 5 bases from J, with 17 bases between. Germline CDR1 MNHEY, CDR2 SVGAGI. The CDR3 consists of 14 residues.

The chain couples TRBV19 to TRBJ1-1, with D possibly matching TRBD1 (5 bases). Per germline, CDR1 LNHDA and CDR2 SQIVND (reference sequence). V gave up 6 bases and J gave up 4 bases, with 12 bases separating them. This CDR3 has 13 amino acids. CDR3 nucleotide sequence: TGTGCCAGTAGGGACCGGGGGTTCACTGAAGCTTTCTTT. This gives the protein CASRDRGFTEAFF.

The chain carries TRBV2 and TRBJ2-5; TRBD1 matches at 9 bases. Per the germline V gene, CDR1 is SNHLY and CDR2 is FYNNEI. The CDR3 has 14 residues. Trimming at V came to 4 bases and at J to 4 bases, leaving 4 bases not matched to a gene. CDR3 in DNA: TGTGCCAGCAGTGCCGGGACAGGGAGAGAGACCCAGTACTTC. It specifies CASSAGTGRETQYF.

The rearrangement joins TRBV4-3 to TRBJ2-1, with TRBD2 matching 8 bases. This CDR3 region has 16 residues. J gave up 2 bases and V 0 bases, and 3 bases lay outside the gene matches. Germline CDR1 is LGHNA and CDR2 is YSLEER. In nucleotides, the CDR3 is TGCGCCAGCAGCCAAGAGATTAGCGGGGCCTACAATGAGCAGTTCTTC. Residues: CASSQEISGAYNEQFF.

Regarding this clone: Other DNA sequences in this specimen translate into the identical CDR3. This chain connects TRBV2 to TRBJ2-3, with D uncertain. CDR1 and CDR2 from the germline V gene are SNHLY and FYNNEI. V lost 2 bases and J lost 6, with 3 bases in between. The CDR3 is 11 residues long. As DNA, the CDR3 is TGTGCCAGCAGTGAACTGGATACGCAGTATTTT. Its translation is CASSELDTQYF. The full variable domain, in which reference TRBV2 and TRBJ2-3 provide the parts outside the CDR3, is EPEVTQTPSHQVTQMGQEVILRCVPISNHLYFYWYRQILGQKVEFLVSFYNNEISEKSEIFDDQFSVERPDGSNFTLKIRSTKLEDSAMYFCASSELDTQYFGPGTRLTVL.

The chain links TRBV10-3 to TRBJ1-5; D is undetermined. The length of the CDR3 is 15 residues. Germline CDR1 is ENHRY and CDR2 is SYGVKD. The V gene lost 0 bases and the J gene lost 3 bases, with 9 bases spanning the gap. CDR3 DNA sequence: TGTGCCATCAGTGAGTCGTTTGGGGACAATCAGCCCCAGCATTTT. Protein product: CAISESFGDNQPQHF.